This TCR beta chain is from a study of blood T cell repertoires in COVID-19. Study overall: The study drew acute and convalescent COVID-19 samples from the United States, Italy and Spain. PBMCs, B-cell-depleted T cells, or T cells were the source of the cDNA or gDNA that made up the material.

The V end was cut by 5 bases, the J end by 11 bases, with 24 bases between. CDR1 and CDR2 from the germline V gene are SEHNR and FQNEAQ (reference sequence). The CDR3 totals 16 residues. TCRdb's table, derived via immunoSEQ multiplex PCR, lists solely in-frame clones and lacks some. The sample contains about 50,000 clones, 80% to 90% of which appear only once. The chain carries TRBV7-9 and TRBJ1-4; the D gene is possibly TRBD1 (6 bases). Sample: peripheral blood. This sequence originates from a human donor in a cohort sampled during active COVID-19. The donor label of this sample is uncertain. The CDR3 protein is CASSVFPQGALGKLFF. The CDR3 bases are TGTGCCAGCAGCGTATTCCCACAGGGCGCTTTAGGCAAACTGTTTTTT.